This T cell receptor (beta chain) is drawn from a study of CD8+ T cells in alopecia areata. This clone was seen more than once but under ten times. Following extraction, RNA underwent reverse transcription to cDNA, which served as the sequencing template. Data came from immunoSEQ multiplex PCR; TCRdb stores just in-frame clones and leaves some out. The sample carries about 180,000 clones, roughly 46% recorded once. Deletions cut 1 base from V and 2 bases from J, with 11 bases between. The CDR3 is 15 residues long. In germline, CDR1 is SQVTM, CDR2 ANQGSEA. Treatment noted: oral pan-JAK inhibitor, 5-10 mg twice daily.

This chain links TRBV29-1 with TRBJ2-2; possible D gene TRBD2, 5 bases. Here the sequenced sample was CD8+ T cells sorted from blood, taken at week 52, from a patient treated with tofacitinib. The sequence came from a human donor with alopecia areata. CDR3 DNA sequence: TGCAGCGTTGAAGCGACGGGGTTAAACACCGGGGAGCTGTTTTTT. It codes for CSVEATGLNTGELFF.